Detailed here is one T cell receptor beta chain. Its antigen is as yet unknown. Sample time point: baseline, week 1 (first vaccination visit). Treatment described: pre-vaccination baseline after standard-of-care therapy. The CDR3 consists of 15 residues. In germline, CDR1 is SQVTM, CDR2 ANQGSEA. The V gene lost 1 base and the J gene lost 2 bases, with 14 bases spanning the gap. Sequencing was performed with immunoSEQ multiplex PCR; in TCRdb, only in-frame clones are kept and a portion is missing. The sample shows about 51,000 clones, about three quarters of them seen only once. The entry originates in a study of a mutant IDH1 vaccine in newly diagnosed glioma. Notes on the study in general: A vaccine-induced immune response developed in 93.3% of the patients. Pseudoprogression apparently tracked independently of changes in top peripheral T cell clonotypes.

The V call is TRBV29-1, the J call TRBJ1-2; TRBD1 might be the D (5 bases). The material was PBMCs, obtained from a glioma patient treated with radiotherapy, temozolomide or both. This receptor was taken from a woman aged 40 to 55 with glioma. This CDR3 reads CSVEAPGRRNYGYTF. The CDR3 DNA reads as TGCAGCGTTGAAGCTCCGGGACGGCGAAACTATGGCTACACCTTC.